The rows below give T cell receptor beta chains drawn from one sample of a study of sequential checkpoint blockade in melanoma. Repertoires were generated with immunoSEQ multiplex PCR, while TCRdb's copy carries only in-frame clones and drops some. The repertoire includes tens of thousands of clones, around 85% of them detected once, and 27% sits in the top ten. Sequenced here: CD8+ T cells sorted from blood (inferred from file names), sampled from a patient given nivolumab and ipilimumab in sequence. The source is a human donor with melanoma. The CDR3 runs from the conserved cysteine through the conserved F or W. A D gene is named only where the DNA matches it firmly. The size field is filled for only some rows; it gives once, few, many or a size class.

V	size	D	J	CDR3	DNA
TRBV10-3	NA	TRBD2	TRBJ2-7	CAIREVLRENYEQYF	TGTGCCATCAGGGAGGTGTTGCGGGAGAATTACGAGCAGTACTTC
TRBV27	NA	NA	TRBJ2-7	CASSLSGGAGPSYEQYF	TGTGCCAGCAGTTTATCTGGAGGGGCAGGCCCCAGCTACGAGCAGTACTTC
TRBV5-1	NA	NA	TRBJ2-7	CASSTRQVVGEQYF	TGCGCCAGCAGCACCCGACAGGTTGTTGGCGAGCAGTACTTC
TRBV7-2	once	TRBD2	TRBJ2-7	CASSWTSGSYRNEQYF	TGTGCCAGCAGCTGGACTAGCGGGAGCTATCGCAACGAGCAGTACTTC
TRBV7-6	NA	NA	TRBJ1-4	CASSLGGPYEKLFF	TGTGCCAGCAGCTTAGGGGGGCCGTATGAAAAACTGTTTTTT
TRBV28	NA	NA	TRBJ1-1	CASSPRRAEAFF	TGTGCCAGCAGTCCCCGTCGGGCTGAAGCTTTCTTT
TRBV5-5	NA	TRBD2	TRBJ2-2	CASSPTSGVAGELFF	TGCGCCAGCAGCCCAACTAGCGGGGTTGCCGGGGAGCTGTTTTTT
TRBV19	once	NA	TRBJ2-1	CASSATPGTYNEQFF	TGTGCCAGTAGTGCCACCCCAGGGACTTACAATGAGCAGTTCTTC
TRBV9	NA	NA	TRBJ2-3	CASTQGLGRSTDTQYF	TGTGCCAGCACCCAAGGTTTGGGGAGGAGCACAGATACGCAGTATTTT
TRBV5-1	NA	NA	TRBJ2-2	CASSLFGRANTGELFF	TGCGCCAGCAGCTTGTTTGGCAGGGCGAACACCGGGGAGCTGTTTTTT
TRBV29-1	NA	TRBD1	TRBJ2-7	CSVDIGGTYEQYF	TGCAGCGTTGACATAGGGGGCACCTACGAGCAGTACTTC
TRBV4-3	once	NA	TRBJ1-3	CASSRHHEFSGNTIYF	TGCGCCAGCAGCCGTCATCATGAGTTCTCTGGAAACACCATATATTTT
TRBV29-1	NA	NA	TRBJ2-7	CSVGQYLSYEQYF	TGCAGCGTTGGACAGTACCTCTCCTACGAGCAGTACTTC
TRBV6-5	NA	TRBD1	TRBJ2-7	CASSYGRDRGGYEQYF	TGTGCCAGCAGTTACGGACGGGACAGGGGGGGTTACGAGCAGTACTTC
TRBV25-1	once	NA	TRBJ1-1	CASCREGWGTEAFF	TGTGCCAGCTGTCGCGAGGGATGGGGCACTGAAGCTTTCTTT
TRBV27	once	TRBD1	TRBJ2-7	CASRGTGGYEQYF	TGTGCCAGCAGAGGGACAGGGGGCTACGAGCAGTACTTC
TRBV5-6	NA	TRBD1	TRBJ1-4	CASSLRTGREKLFF	TGTGCCAGCAGCTTGAGGACAGGGAGGGAAAAACTGTTTTTT
TRBV5-1	once	TRBD2	TRBJ2-7	CASSRAGPNYEQYF	TGCGCCAGCAGCCGAGCGGGGCCCAACTACGAGCAGTACTTC
TRBV4-3	NA	TRBD2	TRBJ2-7	CASSEGLAGVYEQYF	TGCGCCAGCAGCGAAGGACTAGCGGGAGTCTACGAGCAGTACTTC
TRBV6-1	NA	NA	TRBJ2-7	CALAPPRYEQYF	TGTGCCCTGGCCCCCCCCCGCTACGAGCAGTACTTC
TRBV5-6	few	NA	TRBJ1-6	CASSFSNSPLHF	TGTGCCAGCAGCTTCTCCAATTCACCCCTCCACTTT
TRBV28	NA	NA	TRBJ1-1	CASSLMILGGRGTEAFF	TGTGCCAGCAGTTTAATGATTTTGGGGGGGCGCGGAACTGAAGCTTTCTTT
TRBV27	NA	NA	TRBJ2-3	CASSSPGGGLDTQYF	TGTGCCAGCAGTTCCCCGGGCGGGGGCCTAGATACGCAGTATTTT
TRBV10-2	NA	NA	TRBJ1-2	CASSDWDKFYGYTF	TGCGCCAGCAGTGATTGGGACAAATTCTATGGCTACACCTTC
TRBV7-9	NA	TRBD1	TRBJ1-4	CASSLYRGPGDEKLFF	TGTGCCAGCAGCTTGTACAGGGGGCCGGGGGATGAAAAACTGTTTTTT